This is a list of T cell receptor beta chains from one sample in a study of cytomegalovirus exposure and HLA in healthy donors. Sequencing was performed with immunoSEQ multiplex PCR; in TCRdb, only in-frame clones are kept and a portion is missing. The sample lists 150,000 to 200,000 clones, approximately 86% seen once, with approximately 2.2% in the top ten. Sequencing was carried out using PBMCs. The receptors here all came from a woman aged 18-29 years in good health and CMV-seronegative. The CDR3 runs from the conserved cysteine through the conserved F or W. Each record gives: D gene, J gene, V gene, clone size, CDR3 protein, CDR3 DNA. A D gene is named only where the DNA matches it firmly. Rows give clone size only sometimes, using once, few, many, or a class for an expanded clone.

TRBD1 | TRBJ2-7 | TRBV5-1 | NA | CASSFGQATNSYEQYF | TGCGCCAGCAGCTTCGGACAGGCGACCAACTCCTACGAGCAGTACTTC
TRBD1 | TRBJ1-4 | TRBV6-1 | NA | CASSVGQGDEKLFF | TGTGCCAGCAGTGTAGGACAGGGGGATGAAAAACTGTTTTTT
TRBD1 | TRBJ2-1 | TRBV5-1 | NA | CASSLRDRYNEQFF | TGCGCCAGCAGCCTACGGGACAGGTACAATGAGCAGTTCTTC
NA | TRBJ1-4 | TRBV6-6 | NA | CASSRGAGSEKLFF | TGTGCCAGCAGCCGTGGGGCTGGAAGTGAAAAACTGTTTTTT
NA | TRBJ1-3 | TRBV6-5 | NA | CASSLGGSGNTIYF | TGTGCCAGCAGTTTAGGGGGATCTGGAAACACCATATATTTT
TRBD1 | TRBJ1-5 | TRBV23-1 | NA | CASSQSTGTGRQPQHF | TGCGCCAGCAGTCAATCTACCGGGACAGGTCGTCAGCCCCAGCATTTT
TRBD2 | TRBJ2-3 | TRBV30 | NA | CAWSEGGGLTDTQYF | TGTGCCTGGAGTGAGGGCGGGGGGTTAACAGATACGCAGTATTTT
NA | TRBJ2-3 | TRBV19 | NA | CASSIGDISTDTQYF | TGTGCCAGTAGTATAGGTGACATAAGCACAGATACGCAGTATTTT
TRBD1 | TRBJ1-1 | TRBV19 | NA | CASSDTQGAAEAFF | TGTGCCAGTAGCGACACACAGGGGGCGGCTGAAGCTTTCTTT
NA | TRBJ1-3 | TRBV19 | few | CARDSPSGNTIYF | TGTGCCAGAGACAGTCCCTCTGGAAACACCATATATTTT
TRBD1 | TRBJ1-5 | TRBV4-1 | NA | CASSQEDRAGFRQPQHF | TGCGCCAGCAGCCAAGAGGACAGGGCTGGGTTTAGGCAGCCCCAGCATTTT
NA | TRBJ2-7 | TRBV28 | once | CASSSSEQYF | TGTGCCAGCAGTTCCTCCGAGCAGTACTTC
NA | TRBJ1-2 | TRBV29-1 | NA | CSVDPGRDPMGYTF | TGCAGCGTTGATCCAGGTCGAGATCCCATGGGCTACACCTTC
TRBD1 | TRBJ1-2 | TRBV5-1 | NA | CASRTGPESSPYGYTF | TGCGCCAGTCGGACAGGCCCGGAAAGCTCCCCCTATGGCTACACCTTC
TRBD2 | TRBJ2-1 | TRBV2 | once | CASRVQRGGPDEQFF | TGTGCCAGCAGAGTTCAGCGGGGGGGCCCCGATGAGCAGTTCTTC
TRBD1 | TRBJ2-5 | TRBV7-9 | NA | CASSSTGVGETQYF | TGTGCCAGCAGCTCGACAGGGGTGGGGGAGACCCAGTACTTC
TRBD2 | TRBJ2-1 | TRBV2 | NA | CASGPGLAAYNEQFF | TGTGCCAGCGGCCCGGGACTAGCGGCTTACAATGAGCAGTTCTTC
TRBD1 | TRBJ2-3 | TRBV7-3 | NA | CASSPRGSRADTQYF | TGTGCCAGCAGCCCCAGGGGGAGTCGGGCAGATACGCAGTATTTT
NA | TRBJ1-2 | TRBV6-5 | NA | CASSRDTSLTNGYTF | TGTGCCAGCAGCCGGGACACCTCCTTAACTAATGGCTACACCTTC
NA | TRBJ2-7 | TRBV7-9 | NA | CASSLAGSSYEQYF | TGTGCCAGCAGCTTAGCCGGGAGCTCCTACGAGCAGTACTTC
TRBD1 | TRBJ1-6 | TRBV27 | few | CASSTLQGLDPLHF | TGTGCCAGCAGTACTTTACAGGGGTTAGATCCCCTCCACTTT
NA | TRBJ2-5 | TRBV5-1 | NA | CASSQGTRAGKETQYF | TGCGCCAGCAGCCAAGGGACACGAGCTGGGAAAGAGACCCAGTACTTC
NA | TRBJ1-4 | TRBV14 | NA | CASSPRATNEKLFF | TGTGCCAGCAGCCCTCGTGCAACTAATGAAAAACTGTTTTTT
TRBD1 | TRBJ1-5 | TRBV7-2 | NA | CASSPTGQGNQPQHF | TGTGCCAGCAGCCCTACGGGACAGGGCAATCAGCCCCAGCATTTT
NA | TRBJ1-5 | TRBV6-6 | NA | CASRHKEWDQPQHF | TGTGCCAGCAGACATAAGGAGTGGGATCAGCCCCAGCATTTT
NA | TRBJ1-2 | TRBV19 | NA | CASSTKQGLYGYTF | TGTGCCAGTAGTACGAAACAGGGCCTCTATGGCTACACCTTC
TRBD2 | TRBJ2-2 | TRBV7-6 | NA | CASSPAAGGRGELFF | TGTGCCAGCAGCCCGGCAGCGGGAGGGCGCGGGGAGCTGTTTTTT
NA | TRBJ2-7 | TRBV4-3 | NA | CASSQDSPVGRPYEQYF | TGCGCCAGCAGCCAAGATTCCCCTGTGGGGCGACCCTACGAGCAGTACTTC
TRBD2 | TRBJ2-5 | TRBV2 | NA | CASSEPAGERGARATQYF | TGTGCCAGCAGTGAACCCGCGGGGGAAAGGGGCGCACGGGCGACCCAGTACTTC
TRBD1 | TRBJ2-2 | TRBV10-3 | NA | CAIRPEGDRGTGELFF | TGTGCCATCAGACCCGAGGGGGACAGGGGAACCGGGGAGCTGTTTTTT
TRBD1 | TRBJ1-2 | TRBV4-1 | NA | CASSQEFRTGQFGYTF | TGCGCCAGCAGCCAAGAATTCAGGACAGGACAGTTTGGCTACACCTTC
TRBD1 | TRBJ1-2 | TRBV19 | NA | CASSLKTGGYGYTF | TGTGCCAGTAGCCTAAAAACAGGGGGGTATGGCTACACCTTC
TRBD1 | TRBJ1-1 | TRBV29-1 | NA | CSVEFRDRVTEAFF | TGCAGCGTTGAATTCCGGGACAGGGTCACTGAAGCTTTCTTT
NA | TRBJ1-5 | TRBV30 | NA | CAWSLARGQPQHF | TGTGCCTGGAGTTTGGCCCGAGGTCAGCCCCAGCATTTT